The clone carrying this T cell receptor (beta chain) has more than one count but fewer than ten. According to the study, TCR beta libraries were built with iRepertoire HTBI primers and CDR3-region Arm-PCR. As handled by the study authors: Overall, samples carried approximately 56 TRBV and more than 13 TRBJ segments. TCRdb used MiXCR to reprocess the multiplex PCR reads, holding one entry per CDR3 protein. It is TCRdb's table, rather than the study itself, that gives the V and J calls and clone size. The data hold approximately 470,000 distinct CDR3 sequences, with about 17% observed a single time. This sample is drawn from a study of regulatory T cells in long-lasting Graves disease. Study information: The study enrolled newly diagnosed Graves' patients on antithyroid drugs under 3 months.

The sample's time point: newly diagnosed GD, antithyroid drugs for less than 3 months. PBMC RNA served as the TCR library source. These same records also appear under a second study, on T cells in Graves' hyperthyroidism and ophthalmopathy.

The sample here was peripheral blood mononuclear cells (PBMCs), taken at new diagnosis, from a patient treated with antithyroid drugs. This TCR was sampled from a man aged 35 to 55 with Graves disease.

The CDR3: CASGQGGAGANVLTF. In DNA form, the CDR3 reads TGTGCCAGCGGACAGGGAGGCGCCGGGGCCAACGTCCTGACTTTC. The chain carries TRBV27 and TRBJ2-6, with TRBD1 identical over 8 bases. V lost 8 bases and J lost 4; bases outside the gene matches: 7. This CDR3 comprises 15 residues. Germline lookup yields CDR1 MNHEY and CDR2 SMNVEV (reference sequence).